The clone carrying this T cell receptor (beta chain) has a handful of counts. This entry is derived from a study of identical twins. CDR3 length: 13 amino acids. The V end was cut by 2 bases, the J end by 6 bases, with 10 bases between. Germline V gives CDR1 WNHNN, CDR2 SYGVQD (reference sequence). TCRdb processed the 5' RACE reads anew with MiXCR; each CDR3 protein has one entry. The data contain about 330,000 distinct CDR3 sequences, more than 9% of them singletons. This sample also belongs to another study, concerning yellow fever vaccine responses in identical twins.

The sample taken for sequencing was CD8+ T cells sorted from blood. J is TRBJ1-2 and V is TRBV10-1; a weak D match, TRBD1 (5 bases). This TCR was sampled from a woman younger than 30 in good health. The CDR3 DNA reads TGCGCCAGCAGTGAGAAGGGCAGGGATGGCTACACCTTC. Its translation: CASSEKGRDGYTF.